The source of this T cell receptor beta chain is a study of CD8 T cells in Susac syndrome (dated by TCRdb to 2018 to 2020). Concerning the study at large: Whether CD8+ T cell activation and differentiation in Susac syndrome was antigen driven was tested using repertoire sequencing. The full study reports these points: The TCR sequencing and HLA analysis was acknowledged to have included a relatively small number of individuals.

Remarks on this clonotype: Which antigen it targets is not known. Base qualities are missing; no much larger clone stands one base away.

Peripheral blood CD8+ and CD4+ T cells from healthy donors, Susac syndrome patients and multiple sclerosis patients were profiled using high-throughput TCR beta sequencing. Healthy donors were age- and sex-matched controls. Bulk CD8+ and CD4+ T cells were purified by magnetic negative isolation, whereas CD8+ TEMRA cells were enriched by FACS. Blood was drawn into EDTA tubes, processed within 24 hours, and PBMCs were isolated by density gradient centrifugation. PBMCs destined for TCR sequencing were cryopreserved in liquid nitrogen and later thawed in a 37 °C water bath. Purity of sorted or isolated CD4+, CD8+ and CD8+ TEMRA cells was at least 90%. RNA was extracted using the RNeasy kit, and roughly 0.5 to 1 microgram was reverse transcribed with random hexamers. The immunoSEQ multiplex PCR assay, which covers 54 Vbeta and 13 Jbeta segments, was used to amplify TCR beta CDR3 regions. To correct PCR amplification bias, a synthetic template baseline was used for both primer optimization and computational correction. As for the authors' bioinformatics: Reads were assigned to V, D and J genes according to IMGT and analyzed in immunoSEQ Analyzer, with only productive sequences retained. Clonality was computed as one minus Shannon entropy normalized by log2 of the number of productive unique sequences. For each patient and control, public and private clones were evaluated within the 100 most prevalent clones. A clone was defined as Susac-specific if it was absent from the healthy and MS cohorts, from over a thousand published viral clones and from other ImmuneACCESS disease sequences. TCRdb handled the public reads itself, with Q25 trimming in fastp and clone calling in MiXCR, and kept productive beta chains. Here each entry gathers all rows of one CDR3 protein and keeps the most common genes and DNA. The V and J calls follow TCRdb's processing rather than the paper's. The sample records around 200,000 distinct CDR3 sequences, 85% to 95% of which are singletons. The ten largest clones take up roughly 0.1% of the sample.

The CDR3 covers 16 residues, taking in both the cysteine and the phenylalanine. Only the CDR3 part of the read is kept: 48 bases, read in frame from the first base. Germline trimming: 0 bases from V, 7 bases from J; junction bases outside gene matches: 8. Per the germline V gene, LGHNA is the CDR1 and YNFKEQ is the CDR2. The TCR originated in a human donor in good health. The chain couples TRBV4-2 to TRBJ2-1, and 8 bases in between align with TRBD2. Sample: CD4+ T cells from PBMCs. In nucleotides, the sequence is TGTGCCAGCAGCCAAGATTACGGGAGGGAATGGAATGAGCAGTTCTTC. Its coded protein is CASSQDYGREWNEQFF.